Below, one T cell receptor (beta chain) is given with its context. Its antigen is as yet unknown. This CDR3 spans 14 amino acids. Germline V CDR1 and CDR2: SGHDT, YYEEEE. Trimming pared 0 bases from V and 1 base from J, leaving 8 bases between. Time point here: week 35, safety follow-up. Doses consisted of 300 ug of mutant IDH1 20-mer peptide each, paired with topical imiquimod. This entry is derived from a study of a mutant IDH1 vaccine in newly diagnosed glioma. About the study: Earlier care involved radiotherapy, temozolomide, or both, and the majority received both.

Some clones are missing from TCRdb's copy, which holds only in-frame ones; the method was immunoSEQ multiplex PCR. Of 55,000 to 65,000 clones in the sample, around 84% were seen once. The chain has TRBV5-6 and TRBJ2-7; no definite D call. This clonotype was sampled from a man aged 25 to 45 with glioma. Material: PBMCs, obtained from a glioma patient whose treatment included an IDH1 peptide vaccine. DNA of the CDR3: TGTGCCAGCAGCTTGGGGGGTTTTTCCTACGAGCAGTACTTC. Translation: CASSLGGFSYEQYF. Full variable domain (missing parts from reference TRBV5-6 and TRBJ2-7): DAGVTQSPTHLIKTRGQQVTLRCSPKSGHDTVSWYQQALGQGPQFIFQYYEEEERQRGNFPDRFSGHQFPNYSSELNVNALLLGDSALYLCASSLGGFSYEQYFGPGTRLTVT.